This T cell receptor (beta chain) came from a study of Graves' ophthalmopathy and Graves' hyperthyroidism. Study outcomes and limitations: Ophthalmopathy cases were distinguished from stable hyperthyroidism by a 13-signature model, reaching approximately 88% sensitivity and approximately 83% specificity.

TCR beta CDR3 amplification used RNA transcripts. Second-round multiplex PCR followed a first-round RT-PCR using HTBI primers. TCRdb recomputed calls from the multiplex PCR reads with MiXCR, one row per CDR3 protein. The table lists over a million distinct CDR3 sequences, about 35% of them singletons, with approximately 10% in the top ten. The length of the CDR3 is 16 residues. In germline, CDR1 is MNHNY, CDR2 SVGAGI (reference sequence). The J segment lost 4 bases and the V segment lost 5 bases, leaving 4 bases of the junction unmatched. As concerns this clonotype: No antigen is known for it.

This chain joins TRBV6-6 and TRBJ2-2; the match to TRBD2 covers 13 bases. Sequences were obtained from peripheral blood or thyroid tissue (not recorded which). The TCR comes from an adult man with Graves' hyperthyroidism. Here the CDR3 DNA reads TGTGCCAGCAGTGCACTAGCGGGAGGGTCCACCGGGGAGCTGTTTTTT. Its protein is CASSALAGGSTGELFF.